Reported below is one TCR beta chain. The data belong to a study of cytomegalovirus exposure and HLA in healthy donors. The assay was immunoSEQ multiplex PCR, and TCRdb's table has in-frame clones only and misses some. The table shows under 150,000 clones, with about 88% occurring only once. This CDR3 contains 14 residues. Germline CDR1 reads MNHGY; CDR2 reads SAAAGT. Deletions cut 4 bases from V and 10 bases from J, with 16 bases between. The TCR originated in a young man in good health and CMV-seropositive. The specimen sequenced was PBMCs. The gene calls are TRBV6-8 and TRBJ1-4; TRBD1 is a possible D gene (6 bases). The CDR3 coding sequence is TGTGCCAGCAGTTCTATACAGGGTGAGGGAAAACTGTTTTTT. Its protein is CASSSIQGEGKLFF.